This T cell receptor beta chain was captured by sequencing in a study of HIV-infected patients and healthy controls. V lost 2 bases to trimming and J lost 5 bases; unmatched junction nucleotides: 8. Per the germline V gene, CDR1 is ENHRY and CDR2 is SYGVKD. This CDR3 comprises 15 residues. TCRdb reanalysed the 5' RACE reads using MiXCR and keeps one entry per CDR3 protein. The table lists 55,000 to 70,000 distinct CDR3 sequences, approximately 21% of them singletons, with around 1.4% in the top ten. The sample holds a few counts of this clonotype. The receptor comes from a human donor in good health. Sequencing used CD4+ T cells from blood. The genes are TRBV10-3 and TRBJ1-2, with TRBD1 matching 7 bases. The CDR3 DNA is TGTGCCATCAGTGAGGGTTTCACAGGGGAATATGGCTACACCTTC. This gives the protein CAISEGFTGEYGYTF.